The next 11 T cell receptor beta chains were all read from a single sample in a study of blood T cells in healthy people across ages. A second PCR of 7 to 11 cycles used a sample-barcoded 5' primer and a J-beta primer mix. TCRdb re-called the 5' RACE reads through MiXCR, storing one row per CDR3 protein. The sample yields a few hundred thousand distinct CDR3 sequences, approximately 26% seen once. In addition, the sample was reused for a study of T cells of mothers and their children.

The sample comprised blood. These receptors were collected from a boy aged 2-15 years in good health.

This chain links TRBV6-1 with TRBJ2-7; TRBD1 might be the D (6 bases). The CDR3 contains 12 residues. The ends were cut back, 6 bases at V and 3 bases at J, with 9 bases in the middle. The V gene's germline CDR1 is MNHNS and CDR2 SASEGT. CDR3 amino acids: CASRWDIYEQYF. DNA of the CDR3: TGTGCCAGCAGGTGGGACATCTACGAGCAGTACTTC.

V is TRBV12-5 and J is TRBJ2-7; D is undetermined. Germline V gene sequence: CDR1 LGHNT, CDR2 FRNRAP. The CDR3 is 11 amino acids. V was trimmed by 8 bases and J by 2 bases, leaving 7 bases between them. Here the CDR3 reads CASRHTYEQYF. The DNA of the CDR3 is TGTGCTAGTCGCCATACCTACGAGCAGTACTTC.

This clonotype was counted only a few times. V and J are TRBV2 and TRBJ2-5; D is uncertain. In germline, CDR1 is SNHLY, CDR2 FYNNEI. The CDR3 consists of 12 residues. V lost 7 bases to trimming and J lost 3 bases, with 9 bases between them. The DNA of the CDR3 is TGTGCCAGCACGCGGATAGAAGAGACCCAGTACTTC. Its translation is CASTRIEETQYF.

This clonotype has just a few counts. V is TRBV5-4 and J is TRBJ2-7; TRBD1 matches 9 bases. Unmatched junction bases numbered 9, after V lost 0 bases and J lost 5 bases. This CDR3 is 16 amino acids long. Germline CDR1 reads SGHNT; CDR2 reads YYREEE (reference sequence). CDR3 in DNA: TGTGCCAGCAGCTTGGGGCTGGGGACAGGGCTCAACGAGCAGTACTTC. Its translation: CASSLGLGTGLNEQYF.

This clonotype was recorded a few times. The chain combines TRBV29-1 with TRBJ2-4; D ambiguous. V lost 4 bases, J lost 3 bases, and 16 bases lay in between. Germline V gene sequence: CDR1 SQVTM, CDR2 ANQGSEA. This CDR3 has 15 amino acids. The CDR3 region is CSVVDARASKNIQYF. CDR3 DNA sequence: TGCAGCGTTGTTGATGCAAGGGCTAGCAAAAACATTCAGTACTTC.

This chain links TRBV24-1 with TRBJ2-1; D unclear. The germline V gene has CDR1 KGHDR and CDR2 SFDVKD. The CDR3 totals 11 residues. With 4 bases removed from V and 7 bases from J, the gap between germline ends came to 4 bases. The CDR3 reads CATSERNEQFF. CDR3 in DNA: TGTGCCACCAGTGAGAGGAATGAGCAGTTCTTC.

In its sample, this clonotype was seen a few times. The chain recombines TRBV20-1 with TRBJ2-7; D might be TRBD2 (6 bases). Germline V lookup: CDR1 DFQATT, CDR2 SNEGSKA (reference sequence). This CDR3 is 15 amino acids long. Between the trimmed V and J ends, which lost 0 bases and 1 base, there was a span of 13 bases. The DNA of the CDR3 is TGCAGTGCTAGAGATCAAGCGGGTGCTTCCTACGAGCAGTACTTC. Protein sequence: CSARDQAGASYEQYF.

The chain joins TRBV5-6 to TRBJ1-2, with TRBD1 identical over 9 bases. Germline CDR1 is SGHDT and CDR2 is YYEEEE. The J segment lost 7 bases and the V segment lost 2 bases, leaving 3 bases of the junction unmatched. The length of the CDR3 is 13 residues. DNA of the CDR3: TGTGCCAGCAGCTTCACAGGGGGCTTTGGCTACACCTTC. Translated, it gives CASSFTGGFGYTF.

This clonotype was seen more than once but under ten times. CDR3: CASSYQERKGEQYF. For the CDR3, the DNA is TGTGCCAGCAGTTACCAAGAAAGGAAAGGCGAGCAGTACTTC. The V call is TRBV6-5, the J call TRBJ2-7, with D unresolved. The length of the CDR3 is 14 residues. Germline V gene sequence: CDR1 MNHEY, CDR2 SVGAGI. V was shortened by 2 bases and J by 6 bases, with 14 bases between the two germline ends.

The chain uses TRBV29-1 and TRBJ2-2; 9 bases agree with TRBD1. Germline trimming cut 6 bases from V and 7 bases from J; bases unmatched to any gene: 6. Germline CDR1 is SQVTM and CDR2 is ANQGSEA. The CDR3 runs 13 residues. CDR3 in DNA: TGCAGCGTGCGGACAGGGGCGAACGGGGAGCTGTTTTTT. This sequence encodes CSVRTGANGELFF.

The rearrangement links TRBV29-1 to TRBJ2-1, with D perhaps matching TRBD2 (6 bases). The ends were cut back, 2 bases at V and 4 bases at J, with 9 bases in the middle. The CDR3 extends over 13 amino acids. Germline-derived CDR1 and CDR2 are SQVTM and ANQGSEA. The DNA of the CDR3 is TGCAGCGTTGAACGGGGGAGGTACAATGAGCAGTTCTTC. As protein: CSVERGRYNEQFF.